Sequencing of this T cell receptor (beta chain) was carried out in a study of blood T cell repertoires in COVID-19. Study as a whole: The cDNA or gDNA used as material had been derived from T cells, B-cell-depleted T cells, or PBMCs.

TCRdb's table, derived via immunoSEQ multiplex PCR, lists solely in-frame clones and lacks some. The sample has some 250,000 clones; 90% to 95% are singletons. Assignment of participants to cohorts was predicated upon participant-reported clinical history. The V gene end was trimmed by 6 bases and the J gene end by 1 base; junction bases not matched to a gene: 11. Looked up from germline, CDR1 is SNHLY and CDR2 is FYNNEI. The CDR3 has 16 amino acids. Sequenced material: PBMCs or T cells enriched from blood (not recorded which). This rearrangement joins TRBV2 to TRBJ1-2; TRBD1 matches 7 bases. This TCR derives from a human donor in a cohort exposed to, infected with or recovered from COVID-19 (not recorded which). The donor label of this sample is uncertain. CDR3 region: CASREGRDSFNYGYTF. CDR3 coding DNA: TGTGCCAGCAGGGAGGGCCGGGACAGTTTTAACTATGGCTACACCTTC. Full variable domain (remainder filled in from reference TRBV2 and TRBJ1-2): EPEVTQTPSHQVTQMGQEVILRCVPISNHLYFYWYRQILGQKVEFLVSFYNNEISEKSEIFDDQFSVERPDGSNFTLKIRSTKLEDSAMYFCASREGRDSFNYGYTFGSGTRLTVV.